This TCR beta chain was captured in a study of breast tumors, draining lymph nodes, adjacent tissues. The lymph nodes were axillary draining lymph nodes from breast cancer patients. This clonotype was observed a handful of times. The antigen is undetermined. The CDR3 covers 14 residues. CDR1 and CDR2 from the germline V gene are SGDLS and YYNGEE. V was shortened by 2 bases and J by 2 bases, with 10 bases between the two germline ends. Each CDR3 protein is one row after TCRdb ran MiXCR on the multiplex PCR reads. The repertoire holds approximately 230,000 distinct CDR3 sequences, with under 40% as singletons. Study results and limitations: The lymph node origin of tumor T cells was framed as consistent with a hypothesis, not demonstrated. Tumors had less TCR diversity than lymph nodes, more than nontumor tissue. Luminal-like breast cancer showed significantly higher tumor–nontumor repertoire similarity than basal-like. Data fit most tumor T cells coming from lymph node, expanding in tumor.

The sample comprised axillary lymph node tissue. The chain is built from TRBV9 and TRBJ1-1; no definite D call. This clonotype originated in a female donor with breast cancer. Some clones in this sample may be carry-over from other donors' samples. The CDR3 nucleotides read TGTGCCAGCAGCGTTGCCGGGTACAACACTGAAGCTTTCTTT. It codes for CASSVAGYNTEAFF.